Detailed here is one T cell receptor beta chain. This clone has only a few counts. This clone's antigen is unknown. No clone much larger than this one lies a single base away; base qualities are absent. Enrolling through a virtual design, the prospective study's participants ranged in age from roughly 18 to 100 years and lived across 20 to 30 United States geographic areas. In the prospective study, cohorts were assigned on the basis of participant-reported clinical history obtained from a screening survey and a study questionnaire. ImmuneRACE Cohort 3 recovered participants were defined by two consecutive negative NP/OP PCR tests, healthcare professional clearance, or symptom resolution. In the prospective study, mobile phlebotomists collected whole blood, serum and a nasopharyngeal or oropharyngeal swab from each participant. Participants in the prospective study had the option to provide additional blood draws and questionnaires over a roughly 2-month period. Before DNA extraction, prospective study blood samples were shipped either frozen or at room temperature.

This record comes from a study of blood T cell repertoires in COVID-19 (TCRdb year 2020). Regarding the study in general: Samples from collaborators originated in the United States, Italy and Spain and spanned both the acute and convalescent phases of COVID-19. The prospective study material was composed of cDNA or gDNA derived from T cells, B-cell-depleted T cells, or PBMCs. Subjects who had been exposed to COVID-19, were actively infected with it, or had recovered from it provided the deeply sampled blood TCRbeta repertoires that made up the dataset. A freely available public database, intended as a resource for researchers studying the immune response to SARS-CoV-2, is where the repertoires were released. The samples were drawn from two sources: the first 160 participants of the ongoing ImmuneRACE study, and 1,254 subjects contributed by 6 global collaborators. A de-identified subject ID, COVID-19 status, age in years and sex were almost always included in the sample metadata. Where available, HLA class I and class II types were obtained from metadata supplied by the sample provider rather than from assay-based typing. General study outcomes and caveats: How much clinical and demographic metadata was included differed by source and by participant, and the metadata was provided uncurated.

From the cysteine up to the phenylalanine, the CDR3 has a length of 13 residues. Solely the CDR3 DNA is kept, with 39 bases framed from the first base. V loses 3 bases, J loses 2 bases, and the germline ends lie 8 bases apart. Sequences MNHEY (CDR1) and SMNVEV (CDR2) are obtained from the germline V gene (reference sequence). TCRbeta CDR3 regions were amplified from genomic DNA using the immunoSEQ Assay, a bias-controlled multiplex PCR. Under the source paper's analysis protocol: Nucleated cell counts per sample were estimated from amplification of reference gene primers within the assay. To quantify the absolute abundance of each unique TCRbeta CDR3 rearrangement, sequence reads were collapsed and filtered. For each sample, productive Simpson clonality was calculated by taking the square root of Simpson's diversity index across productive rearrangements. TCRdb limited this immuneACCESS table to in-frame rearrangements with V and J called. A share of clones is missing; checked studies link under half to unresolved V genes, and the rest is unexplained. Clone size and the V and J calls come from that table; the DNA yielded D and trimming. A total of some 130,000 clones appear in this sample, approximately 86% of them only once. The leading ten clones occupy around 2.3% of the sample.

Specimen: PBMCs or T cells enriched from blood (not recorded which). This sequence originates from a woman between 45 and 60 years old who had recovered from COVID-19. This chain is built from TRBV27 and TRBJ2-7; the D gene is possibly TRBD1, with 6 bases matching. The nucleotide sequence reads TGTGCCAGCAGTTTGCCAGGGGCCTACGAGCAGTACTTC. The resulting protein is CASSLPGAYEQYF.